This TCR beta chain stems from a study of T cell responses to AZD1222 COVID-19 vaccine. Study findings and constraints: Along spike, vaccine-associated CD4 TCRs were found throughout, with dominance at 160-218 and 743-854. AZD1222 recipients seropositive at baseline numbered only six.

The CDR3 length is 16 residues. Trimming cost V 5 bases and J 2 bases, with 16 bases left between them. The germline CDR1 and CDR2 sequences are SGHNT and YENEEA. Here immunoSEQ multiplex PCR was the method, and the copy in TCRdb shows in-frame clones only, minus some. The top ten clones hold 7.9% of a sample with some 150,000 clones, over 75% of them seen once. About this clone: Its target is not known.

Material: peripheral blood, obtained 28 days after the second dose of the MenACWY control vaccine. The chain links TRBV11-3 to TRBJ2-1; TRBD2 is a possible D gene (5 bases). This sequence originates from an adult who received the MenACWY meningococcal vaccine as a control. The CDR3 DNA is TGTGCCAGCAGCACGGGCGCGGGCGGGCCCTACAATGAGCAGTTCTTC. Translated: CASSTGAGGPYNEQFF.